These 24 T cell receptor beta chains came from one sample sequenced in a study of blood T cell repertoires in COVID-19. Generated by immunoSEQ multiplex PCR, the TCRdb table keeps only in-frame clones and is missing some. Here the sample spans about 150,000 clones, more than 80% being singletons. Sequencing was carried out using peripheral blood. The receptors were sampled from a man between 65 and 85 years old with acute or convalescent COVID-19.

This clone was seen a handful of times. CDR3 region: CASSLGRGAGYSTDTQYF. The CDR3 coding sequence is TGTGCCAGCAGCTTAGGTAGAGGAGCGGGGTATAGCACAGATACGCAGTATTTT. The chain uses TRBV11-2 and TRBJ2-3, with 7 bases matching TRBD2. Germline loops: CDR1 SGHAT, CDR2 FQNNGV. The V and J ends lost 1 base and 0 bases, in that order; junction bases with no gene match: 10. CDR3 length equals 18 residues.

V and J are TRBV18 and TRBJ1-2; D is perhaps TRBD1 (6 bases). Trimming stripped 3 bases from V and 3 bases from J, with 17 bases between. Germline V gives CDR1 KGHSH, CDR2 LQKENI. CDR3 length: 16 residues. CDR3 loop: CASSPGQIDLHYGYTF. The CDR3 DNA sequence: TGTGCCAGCTCACCGGGACAAATAGACCTCCACTATGGCTACACCTTC.

This clone was seen only a few times. J is TRBJ1-3 and V is TRBV2; 7 bases are shared with TRBD1. This CDR3 has 16 residues. Germline-derived CDR1 and CDR2 are SNHLY and FYNNEI. V was clipped by 4 bases and J by 0 bases; unmatched bases: 6. CDR3 DNA: TGTGCCAGCAGTGGGGGGACAGTATTCTCTGGAAACACCATATATTTT. The encoded protein is CASSGGTVFSGNTIYF.

In this sample, this clone turned up once. The chain combines TRBV5-1 with TRBJ1-1, with D tentatively TRBD1 (5 bases). The CDR3 is made up of 15 amino acids. V dropped 0 bases and J dropped 4 bases, with 13 bases sitting between them. The germline CDR1 and CDR2 sequences are SGHRS and YFSETQ. In DNA form, the CDR3 reads TGCGCCAGCAGCTTGGAACCTAGGGGTGGCACTGAAGCTTTCTTT. Translating gives CASSLEPRGGTEAFF.

The chain employs TRBV15 and TRBJ2-7, with 7 bases that match TRBD1. The CDR3 covers 15 residues. Unmatched junction bases numbered 4, after V lost 2 bases and J lost 0 bases. The V gene's germline CDR1 is LNHNV and CDR2 YYDKDF (reference sequence). Here the CDR3 reads CATSRPGQRSYEQYF. The CDR3 bases are TGTGCCACCAGCAGACCGGGACAGCGCTCCTACGAGCAGTACTTC. Based on the CDR3 plus reference TRBV15 and TRBJ2-7, the full variable domain is DAMVIQNPRYQVTQFGKPVTLSCSQTLNHNVMYWYQQKSSQAPKLLFHYYDKDFNNEADTPDNFQSRRPNTSFCFLDIRSPGLGDTAMYLCATSRPGQRSYEQYFGPGTRLTVT.

The J gene is TRBJ1-3, the V gene TRBV9; D remains unclear. Germline V gene lookup returns CDR1 SGDLS and CDR2 YYNGEE. This CDR3 comprises 15 residues. The V end was cut by 0 bases, the J end by 2 bases, with 9 bases between. The CDR3 DNA reads TGTGCCAGCAGCGTAGATGTGACTGCTGGAAACACCATATATTTT. It yields the protein CASSVDVTAGNTIYF.

The V gene is TRBV7-8, the J gene TRBJ2-1, with a possible D match to TRBD1 (6 bases). The CDR3 totals 12 residues. The germline gives CDR1 SGHVS, CDR2 FQNEAQ. With 6 bases removed from V and 8 bases from J, the gap between germline ends came to 11 bases. In DNA form, the CDR3 reads TGTGCCAGCAGTCCAACAGGGCATGAGCAGTTCTTC. Translation gives CASSPTGHEQFF.

The chain is built from TRBV6-6 and TRBJ1-6; D possibly corresponds to TRBD1 (6 bases). This CDR3 spans 15 amino acids. With 6 bases removed from V and 5 bases from J, the gap between germline ends came to 14 bases. CDR1 and CDR2 from the germline V gene are MNHNY and SVGAGI (reference sequence). The CDR3 DNA reads as TGTGCCAGCAGATCAACAGGGAACAATAATTCACCCCTCCACTTT. Protein sequence: CASRSTGNNNSPLHF.

The chain uses TRBV7-2 and TRBJ1-5; 8 bases are a match to TRBD1. CDR3 length equals 17 residues. From germline, CDR1 is SGHTA and CDR2 FQGNSA. J gave up 2 bases and V 5 bases, and 11 bases lay outside the gene matches. The CDR3 sequence is CASSQDRGAWGNQPQHF. CDR3 nucleotide sequence: TGTGCCAGCAGCCAAGACAGGGGCGCTTGGGGCAATCAGCCCCAGCATTTT.

V and J are TRBV5-1 and TRBJ2-3; D remains unclear. CDR3 length: 14 residues. Trimming left V 0 bases short and J 4 bases short, with 9 bases between. The germline V gene has CDR1 SGHRS and CDR2 YFSETQ. DNA for the CDR3: TGCGCCAGCAGCTTGGTAGAAACCCCAGATACGCAGTATTTT. Protein sequence: CASSLVETPDTQYF.

The genes are TRBV2 and TRBJ2-1; no clear D. V was cut by 3 bases and J by 0 bases, with 12 bases left in between. Germline lookup yields CDR1 SNHLY and CDR2 FYNNEI. The CDR3 contains 16 residues. The CDR3 loop is CASSERYLSSYNEQFF. CDR3 coding DNA: TGTGCCAGCAGTGAGCGGTACCTGAGCTCCTACAATGAGCAGTTCTTC.

The chain has TRBV5-3 and TRBJ2-2; D is possibly TRBD1 (5 bases). TRBV5-3 is labeled an ORF, and its function is uncertain. The CDR3 extends over 16 amino acids. Trimming took 2 bases from V and 0 from J, leaving 11 bases between them. The CDR3 reads CARSLVDRPNTGELFF. CDR3 coding DNA: TGTGCCAGAAGCTTAGTTGACAGACCGAACACCGGGGAGCTGTTTTTT.

The chain couples TRBV29-1 to TRBJ2-2; TRBD2 agrees at 8 bases. The CDR3 loop spans 16 amino acids. Germline V gives CDR1 SQVTM, CDR2 ANQGSEA. V dropped 4 bases and J dropped 2; count of bases not matched to a gene: 9. CDR3 residues: CSVVLRGGGNTGELFF. The CDR3 nucleotides are TGCAGCGTTGTGCTACGGGGGGGCGGAAACACCGGGGAGCTGTTTTTT.

The chain uses TRBV5-1 and TRBJ1-4; 9 bases align to TRBD1. The CDR3 sequence is 14 residues long. Germline V gene data show CDR1 as SGHRS and CDR2 as YFSETQ. V gave up 4 bases and J gave up 6 bases; unmatched junction bases: 4. In DNA, the CDR3 is TGCGCCAGCAGCACGGGACAGGGAGATGAAAAACTGTTTTTT. Encoded protein: CASSTGQGDEKLFF.

This chain connects TRBV5-4 to TRBJ1-2; 10 nucleotides agree with TRBD1. Looked up from germline, CDR1 is SGHNT and CDR2 is YYREEE (reference sequence). V dropped 5 bases and J dropped 8; count of bases not matched to a gene: 15. The CDR3 loop spans 16 amino acids. Here the CDR3 DNA reads TGTGCCAGCAGACCCAGACAGGGGGCTCTCGCGGGCGGCTACACCTTC. Translating gives CASRPRQGALAGGYTF.

The CDR3 reads CASSIGLAKETQYF. DNA of the CDR3: TGTGCCAGTAGTATCGGACTAGCTAAAGAGACCCAGTACTTC. The V gene is TRBV19, the J gene TRBJ2-5, with 8 bases lining up with TRBD2. The V gene's germline CDR1 is LNHDA and CDR2 SQIVND (reference sequence). V shed 3 bases, J shed 3 bases, and the junction held 3 bases outside the gene matches. The CDR3 has 14 amino acids.

The chain employs TRBV10-1 and TRBJ2-5, with TRBD1 matching 9 bases. Trimming removed 4 bases from V and 4 bases from J; junction bases left unmatched: 10. Per the germline V gene, CDR1 is WNHNN and CDR2 is SYGVQD (reference sequence). The CDR3 is 16 residues long. This CDR3 reads CASSVGGQGHGETQYF. Here the CDR3 DNA reads TGCGCCAGCAGTGTTGGGGGACAGGGTCATGGAGAGACCCAGTACTTC.

The gene calls are TRBV28 and TRBJ2-3; 8 bases match TRBD1. V trimming: 7 bases; J trimming: 1 base; junction bases outside the gene matches: 7. In germline, CDR1 is MDHEN, CDR2 SYDVKM. There are 15 residues in the CDR3. The CDR3 DNA sequence: TGTGCCAGCAACTCCCCGGGACAGGGCACAGATACGCAGTATTTT. Translated, it gives CASNSPGQGTDTQYF. Variable domain in full (rest from reference TRBV28 and TRBJ2-3): DVKVTQSSRYLVKRTGEKVFLECVQDMDHENMFWYRQDPGLGLRLIYFSYDVKMKEKGDIPEGYSVSREKKERFSLILESASTNQTSMYLCASNSPGQGTDTQYFGPGTRLTVL.

The rearrangement uses TRBV18 and TRBJ1-1, with D uncertain. The CDR3 runs 15 residues. Trimming shortened V by 0 bases and J by 2 bases, and 10 bases separated the two germline ends. Germline CDR1 reads KGHSH; CDR2 reads LQKENI. The CDR3 DNA reads as TGTGCCAGCTCACCACCGGGCAGTTCAAACACTGAAGCTTTCTTT. It yields the protein CASSPPGSSNTEAFF.

The chain carries TRBV19 and TRBJ1-4; no clear D gene. Looked up from germline, CDR1 is LNHDA and CDR2 is SQIVND (reference sequence). Trimming removed 7 bases at V and 6 bases at J, with 15 bases between. This CDR3 has 14 amino acids. Here the CDR3 DNA reads TGTGCCAGTAAGGCGCCAGGTGGTGATGAAAAACTGTTTTTT. As protein: CASKAPGGDEKLFF.

This clone came up once. This chain uses TRBV6-5 with TRBJ2-3, with D tentatively TRBD2 (7 bases). Trimming removed 6 bases at V and 6 bases at J, with 16 bases between. Germline values: CDR1 MNHEY, CDR2 SVGAGI. The CDR3 spans 14 residues. The CDR3 loop is CASRPPGGRDTQYF. In DNA, the CDR3 is TGTGCCAGCAGACCCCCGGGGGGCCGCGATACGCAGTATTTT.

This sequence joins TRBV4-2 and TRBJ2-7; maybe TRBD2 (5 bases). Trimming left V 0 bases short and J 3 bases short, with 15 bases between. The germline CDR1 and CDR2 sequences are LGHNA and YNFKEQ. The CDR3 has 16 amino acids. CDR3 DNA: TGTGCCAGCAGCCAAGATTCTGGAGGTCGTTTCTACGAGCAGTACTTC. Translation gives CASSQDSGGRFYEQYF.

The chain combines TRBV6-6 with TRBJ1-5; 7 nucleotides agree with TRBD1. The CDR3 runs to 15 residues. V lost 3 bases, J lost 7 bases, and 9 bases stayed unmatched. Germline V gene data show CDR1 as MNHNY and CDR2 as SVGAGI (reference sequence). The chain's CDR3 is CASSYSRQGEQPQHF. DNA for the CDR3: TGTGCCAGCAGTTATTCACGACAGGGCGAGCAGCCCCAGCATTTT.

The gene calls are TRBV5-4 and TRBJ1-2; D is ambiguous. The CDR3 covers 14 residues. The V end lost 0 bases, the J end lost 4 bases, and 10 bases lay between the germline ends. The germline CDR1 and CDR2 sequences are SGHNT and YYREEE (reference sequence). Written as DNA, the CDR3 is TGTGCCAGCAGCTTGGGAGGACGGGGCTATGGCTACACCTTC. This encodes CASSLGGRGYGYTF.